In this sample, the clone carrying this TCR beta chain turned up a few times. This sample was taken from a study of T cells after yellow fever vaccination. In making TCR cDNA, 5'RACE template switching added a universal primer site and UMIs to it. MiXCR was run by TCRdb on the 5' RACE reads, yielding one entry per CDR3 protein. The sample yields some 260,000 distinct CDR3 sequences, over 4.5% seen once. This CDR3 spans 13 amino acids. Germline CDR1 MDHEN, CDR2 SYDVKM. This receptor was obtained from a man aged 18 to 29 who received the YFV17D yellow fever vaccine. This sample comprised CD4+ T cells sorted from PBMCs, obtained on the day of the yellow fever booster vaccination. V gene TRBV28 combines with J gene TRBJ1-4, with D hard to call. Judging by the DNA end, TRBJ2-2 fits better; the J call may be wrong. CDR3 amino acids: CASSLFEARELFF. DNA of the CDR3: TGTGCCAGCAGTTTATTTGAGGCCAGGGAGCTGTTTTTT.